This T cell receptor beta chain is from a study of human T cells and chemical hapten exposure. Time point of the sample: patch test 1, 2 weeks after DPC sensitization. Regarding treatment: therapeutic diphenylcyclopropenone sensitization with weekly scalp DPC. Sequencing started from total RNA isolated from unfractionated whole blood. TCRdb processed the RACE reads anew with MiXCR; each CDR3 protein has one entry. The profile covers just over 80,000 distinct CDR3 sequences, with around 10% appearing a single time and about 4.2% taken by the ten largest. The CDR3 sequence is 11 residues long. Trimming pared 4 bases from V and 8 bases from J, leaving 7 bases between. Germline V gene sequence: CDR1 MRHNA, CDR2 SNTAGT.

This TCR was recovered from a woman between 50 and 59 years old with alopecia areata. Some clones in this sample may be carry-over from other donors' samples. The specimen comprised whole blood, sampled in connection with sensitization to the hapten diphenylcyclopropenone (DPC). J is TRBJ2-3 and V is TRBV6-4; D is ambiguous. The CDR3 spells CASSAAGTQYF. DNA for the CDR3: TGTGCCAGCAGTGCGGCTGGTACGCAGTATTTT.